This T cell receptor (beta chain) came from a study of T-cell memory formation after mild COVID-19. Whole-study context: The study found TCR clusters largely donor specific. Whole-study results and caveats: Clones that got smaller from day 15 to 85 had even CD4/CD8, while clones growing later tipped toward CD4+. Of the contracting clones, CD4+ ones lay mainly in CM and EM, and CD8+ ones in EMRA.

Only a few counts were recorded for this clonotype. Its antigen is as yet unknown. TCRdb reprocessed the 5' RACE reads via MiXCR and lists one record per CDR3 protein. The sample lists more than 250,000 distinct CDR3 sequences; about a sixth were seen once. The CDR3 extends over 12 amino acids. The V end was cut by 8 bases, the J end by 3 bases, with 8 bases between. Germline V gene sequence: CDR1 LGHDT, CDR2 YNNKEL (reference sequence). This rearrangement joins TRBV3-1 to TRBJ1-5, with D unresolved. Sample: PBMCs or a T cell subset sorted from them (not recorded which). The sequence was obtained from a man between 18 and 29 years old who had mild COVID-19 (a few samples of this study predate the infection). Cell type and time point are not known. The CDR3 DNA sequence: TGTGCCAGCGGGAACATCAATCAGCCCCAGCATTTT. Protein sequence: CASGNINQPQHF.